This TCR beta chain derives from a study of neurological immune-mediated disorders (dated by TCRdb to the late 2010s). Regarding the research as a whole: The study compared peripheral blood TCR-beta repertoires of HTLV-I-associated myelopathy (HAM/TSP) patients, multiple sclerosis patients and healthy controls using UMI-based sequencing. The approximately 100 TCR-beta libraries included longitudinal samples, technical triplicates and paired sorted CD4+ and CD8+ T-cell subsets alongside PBMC samples. Of the roughly 71 subjects in the cohort, around 15 were HAM/TSP patients, around 34 were multiple sclerosis patients, and approximately 20 were healthy controls. Overall results and qualifications from the work: The highest TCR clonal expansion was observed in HAM/TSP patients, whereas the lowest was observed in MS patients, even when compared with healthy controls. No identical CDR3 amino acid sequences were found to be shared among expanded clones across subjects, suggesting that TCR-beta repertoires were private in all groups.

This clonotype occurred many times. Its antigen is not yet known. No base quality values were provided; no much bigger clone lies one nucleotide off. cDNA synthesis used template-switch 5'RACE with a primer carrying a 10-nucleotide random unique molecular identifier tagging each TCR transcript. Each sequencing run produced over 170 million TCR-beta sequences covering 15-18 subjects. The RNeasy kit was used for extraction of total RNA. Using the KAPA Real-time Library Amplification kit, TCR-beta VDJ regions were amplified with primers for the TCR constant region and the 5'RACE anchor. A first PCR added sample indexes and Illumina adaptors, and a second PCR then raised library yield. After Ampure bead purification, the TCR product of roughly 650 bp was size-selected on a 2% E-gel SizeSelection system. Before pooling, libraries had their quality checked on a Bioanalyzer, their concentration measured with Qubit, and their quantity determined with the Kapa Library Quantification kit. An Illumina HiSeq 2500 was used to sequence the libraries paired-end at 2 x 150 bp. To increase sequence diversity, about 24-32% phiX was spiked into each library pool. In the original analysis: The UMI-based MiGEC pipeline processed quality-filtered reads and removed over 80% of raw TCR sequences during error correction. VDJ genes were aligned to IMGT germline references, and clonotypes were defined by unique CDR3 amino acid sequence plus V-J genes. Clonal expansion, Shannon diversity, and CDR3 relatedness (CalcPairwiseDistances, ClusterSamples) were evaluated with VDJtools, and phylogenetic trees were built with CLCbio workbench. Clones with at least 8 unique UMIs were defined as expanded, with this threshold being based on coefficient-of-variation modelling across technical triplicates. TCRdb handled the public reads itself, with Q25 trimming in fastp and clone calling in MiXCR, and kept productive beta chains. When rows share a CDR3 protein, they turn into one entry using the most common DNA and genes. None of the V and J calls come from the authors' own analysis; TCRdb made them. Across this sample there are approximately 87,000 distinct CDR3 sequences, with 11% to 15% seen only once. Clones ranked in the top ten supply 6.8% of the sample.

Blood bank volunteers in Maryland, USA served as the healthy controls. For unsorted PBMC libraries, 2 million PBMCs were used after storage in RNAlater at -80 degrees C until RNA extraction. Peripheral blood was subjected to Ficoll-Hypaque density gradient centrifugation to isolate PBMCs, which were then cryopreserved in liquid nitrogen. Trimming takes 2 bases from V and 2 bases from J, and the germline ends sit 10 bases apart. The CDR3 runs 14 residues from the cysteine to the phenylalanine. Only the CDR3 region is kept as DNA, spanning 42 bases read in frame from base 1. The germline V gene gives CDR1 as SGHRS and CDR2 as YFSETQ.

Sequenced: PBMCs. Recombination connected TRBV5-1 to TRBJ1-2; the D gene lacks a confident call. The source of this sequence is a woman aged 45-65 years in good health. The nucleotide sequence is TGCGCCAGCAGCTTTCAGGAGGAGAACTATGGCTACACCTTC. It translates as CASSFQEENYGYTF.